Following are 19 T cell receptor beta chains from one sample sequenced in a study of T cells after yellow fever vaccination. TCRdb recomputed calls from the 5' RACE reads with MiXCR, one row per CDR3 protein. The sample has 450,000 to 550,000 distinct CDR3 sequences; roughly 19% are singletons. Sequenced material: PBMCs, taken 15 days after the yellow fever booster vaccination. Receptors originate from a man younger than 45 who received the YFV17D yellow fever vaccine.

Remarks on this clonotype: Relative to the germline gene, one junction end is altered; a read error may explain this. The chain combines TRBV7-9 with TRBJ2-7, with 8 bases lining up with TRBD2. CDR3 length equals 13 residues. Germline V CDR1 and CDR2: SEHNR, FQNEAQ (reference sequence). CDR3 amino acids: CAGRTSGSYEQYF. The CDR3 DNA reads as TGTGCCGGCAGAACTAGCGGCTCCTACGAGCAGTACTTC.

V and J are TRBV7-2 and TRBJ1-4; 11 bases map to TRBD1. The CDR3 spans 15 residues. The junction had 2 bases not matched to a gene; V was cut back by 8 bases and J by 0 bases. Germline V lookup: CDR1 SGHTA, CDR2 FQGNSA. The CDR3 here is CASGTGGATNEKLFF. As DNA, the CDR3 is TGTGCCAGCGGGACAGGGGGTGCAACTAATGAAAAACTGTTTTTT.

This clonotype was detected a few times. This rearrangement joins TRBV7-3 to TRBJ2-1; 7 positions match TRBD2. The CDR3 length is 14 residues. Germline V gene sequence: CDR1 SGHTA, CDR2 FQGTGA. J was trimmed by 5 bases and V by 4 bases; bases with no gene match: 5. Here the CDR3 reads CASSSRDYNNEQFF. The CDR3 region has the DNA TGTGCCAGCAGCTCCCGGGACTATAACAATGAGCAGTTCTTC.

The chain recombines TRBV7-2 with TRBJ2-7, with TRBD1 as a possible D gene (6 bases). CDR3 length equals 15 residues. V was clipped by 3 bases and J by 3 bases, with 15 bases between them. Germline V gene lookup returns CDR1 SGHTA and CDR2 FQGNSA. The CDR3: CASSLPTGMRYEQYF. Written as DNA, the CDR3 is TGTGCCAGCAGCTTGCCGACAGGAATGCGCTACGAGCAGTACTTC.

The chain carries TRBV4-3 and TRBJ1-6; D remains ambiguous. This CDR3 comprises 17 residues. Between the trimmed V and J ends, which lost 0 bases and 7 bases, there was a span of 16 bases. Germline assignment: CDR1 LGHNA and CDR2 YSLEER. CDR3 sequence (DNA): TGCGCCAGCAGCCAAGAAGGACTGCCGTCGGAGAATTCACCCCTCCACTTT. This sequence encodes CASSQEGLPSENSPLHF.

The rearrangement links TRBV20-1 to TRBJ2-1; a possible D gene is TRBD1 (6 bases). V gave up 6 bases and J gave up 14 bases, with 17 bases separating them. This CDR3 is 11 amino acids long. CDR1 DFQATT and CDR2 SNEGSKA come from the germline V gene (reference sequence). CDR3 residues: CSALTGPREFF. The CDR3 DNA reads TGCAGTGCGCTTACAGGGCCAAGGGAGTTCTTC.

V is TRBV20-1 and J is TRBJ2-5; D is ambiguous. V was shortened by 3 bases and J by 3 bases, with 8 bases between the two germline ends. Germline loops: CDR1 DFQATT, CDR2 SNEGSKA (reference sequence). CDR3 length: 12 residues. For the CDR3, the DNA is TGCAGTGCTAGTAGCAGAAAAGAGACCCAGTACTTC. Its protein is CSASSRKETQYF.

The chain has TRBV20-1 and TRBJ2-5; 8 bases are a match to TRBD1. Trimming took 3 bases from V and 9 from J; bases not matched to a gene: 15. This CDR3 contains 15 residues. Germline CDR1 reads DFQATT; CDR2 reads SNEGSKA (reference sequence). The CDR3 loop is CSASPSGTGYWAQYF. CDR3 nucleotides: TGCAGTGCTAGCCCTTCCGGGACAGGCTACTGGGCCCAGTACTTC.

This chain links TRBV19 with TRBJ2-2; D gene unclear. Trimming stripped 2 bases from V and 4 bases from J, with 11 bases between. CDR3 length: 15 residues. The germline V gene has CDR1 LNHDA and CDR2 SQIVND (reference sequence). The CDR3 region has the DNA TGTGCCAGTAGTATATTTTTGAGCACCACCGGGGAGCTGTTTTTT. This encodes CASSIFLSTTGELFF.

The table lists this clonotype with many counts. The chain links TRBV25-1 to TRBJ2-7; 10 nucleotides match TRBD2. Germline values: CDR1 MGHDK, CDR2 SYGVNS. The V gene end was trimmed by 8 bases and the J gene end by 3 bases; junction bases not matched to a gene: 13. This CDR3 comprises 16 residues. This CDR3 is CASPVRGRTSGYEQYF. In DNA form, the CDR3 reads TGTGCCAGCCCCGTTAGGGGGAGGACTAGCGGCTACGAGCAGTACTTC.

The V call is TRBV5-1, the J call TRBJ2-5; weak D call: TRBD1 (6 bases). The CDR3 totals 16 residues. Looked up from germline, CDR1 is SGHRS and CDR2 is YFSETQ. V was cut by 3 bases and J by 2 bases, with 17 bases left in between. The CDR3 DNA follows: TGCGCCAGCAGCTCGCGCCCGGGACACTATCAAGAGACCCAGTACTTC. Its protein product is CASSSRPGHYQETQYF.

The rearrangement uses TRBV15 and TRBJ2-1, with TRBD2 matching over 12 bases. There are 19 residues in the CDR3. Trimming took 3 bases from V and 0 from J; bases not matched to a gene: 9. Looked up from germline, CDR1 is LNHNV and CDR2 is YYDKDF (reference sequence). In DNA, the CDR3 is TGTGCCACCAGCAGTGGCCGAACTAGCGGGAGGATCTCCTACAATGAGCAGTTCTTC. Its protein product is CATSSGRTSGRISYNEQFF.

This clonotype was seen only a few times. The rearrangement joins TRBV5-1 to TRBJ2-6; D gene ambiguous. This CDR3 contains 15 residues. Germline CDR1 and CDR2: SGHRS and YFSETQ. The V end lost 4 bases, the J end lost 0 bases, and 8 bases lay between the germline ends. In DNA, the CDR3 is TGCGCCAGCAGCCCCCTAGACTCTGGGGCCAACGTCCTGACTTTC. Protein sequence: CASSPLDSGANVLTF.

J is TRBJ2-7 and V is TRBV19; 11 positions match TRBD2. The V gene's germline CDR1 is LNHDA and CDR2 SQIVND (reference sequence). Trimming took 8 bases from V and 6 from J; bases not matched to a gene: 9. CDR3 length: 14 amino acids. The CDR3 spells CASSIAGGPFEQYF. In nucleotides, the CDR3 is TGTGCCAGTTCTATAGCGGGAGGGCCGTTCGAGCAGTACTTC.

The table lists this clonotype with a few counts. CDR3 nucleotide sequence: TGTGCCAGCGGACGAGGGGGGCCTAGCTCCTATAATTCACCCCTCCACTTT. Its protein is CASGRGGPSSYNSPLHF. This chain uses TRBV7-2 with TRBJ1-6; weak D call: TRBD1 (6 bases). The V gene's germline CDR1 is SGHTA and CDR2 FQGNSA. The CDR3 contains 17 residues. The germline V and J ends were trimmed by 8 bases and 0 bases, with 17 bases remaining between them. Drawing the rest from reference TRBV7-2 and TRBJ1-6, the complete variable domain is GAGVSQSPSNKVTEKGKDVELRCDPISGHTALYWYRQSLGQGLEFLIYFQGNSAPDKSGLPSDRFSAERTGGSVSTLTIQRTQQEDSAVYLCASGRGGPSSYNSPLHFGNGTRLTVT.

The J gene is TRBJ1-6, the V gene TRBV4-3; possible D gene TRBD1, 6 bases. Germline assignment: CDR1 LGHNA and CDR2 YSLEER. This CDR3 is built from 17 residues. With 1 base removed from V and 9 bases from J, the gap between germline ends came to 19 bases. CDR3: CASSQGASGEGGSPLHF. The CDR3 region has the DNA TGCGCCAGCAGCCAAGGCGCCAGCGGGGAAGGGGGTTCACCCCTCCACTTT.

In its sample, this clonotype was seen a few times. The rearrangement uses TRBV4-3 and TRBJ2-1; D is uncertain. Germline loops: CDR1 LGHNA, CDR2 YSLEER. The CDR3 has 15 amino acids. V was trimmed by 0 bases and J by 0 bases, leaving 6 bases between them. CDR3 DNA: TGCGCCAGCAGCCAAGAAATGACCTCCTACAATGAGCAGTTCTTC. It yields the protein CASSQEMTSYNEQFF.

There are a few counts of this clonotype. The chain carries TRBV20-1 and TRBJ2-5; D is undetermined. The V and J ends lost 8 bases and 2 bases respectively, with 18 bases between them. Germline V CDR1 and CDR2: DFQATT, SNEGSKA (reference sequence). The CDR3 has 14 amino acids. The CDR3 DNA reads as TGCAGTCCCCAAGAGTGGGCAGAACAAGAGACCCAGTACTTC. It translates to CSPQEWAEQETQYF.

The chain's CDR3 is CASSLEGPFGANVLTF. The DNA for the CDR3 is TGTGCCAGCAGCTTAGAGGGCCCTTTTGGGGCCAACGTCCTGACTTTC. This chain links TRBV7-6 with TRBJ2-6; no clear D. With 1 base removed from V and 3 bases from J, the gap between germline ends came to 10 bases. The CDR3 contains 16 residues. Germline loops: CDR1 SGHVS, CDR2 FNYEAQ.